Included here is one T cell receptor beta chain sequence, with context. These data originate in a study of T-cell memory formation after mild COVID-19. One entry per CDR3 protein, called by TCRdb with MiXCR from the 5' RACE reads. Seen here are more than 85,000 distinct CDR3 sequences, around 10% observed once, and the top ten hold roughly two fifths. CDR1 is SGHTA and CDR2 is FQGNSA in the germline V gene. The CDR3 has 15 amino acids. V was shortened by 5 bases and J by 0 bases, with 14 bases between the two germline ends. V and J are TRBV7-2 and TRBJ2-7; TRBD1 or TRBD2 may be the D gene (5 bases each). The sequenced sample was PBMCs or a T cell subset sorted from them (not recorded which). The receptor comes from a young man who had mild COVID-19 (a few samples of this study predate the infection). Cell type and time point are not known. CDR3 residues: CASSADRDGSYEQYF. The CDR3 bases are TGTGCCAGCAGCGCAGACCGGGACGGCTCCTACGAGCAGTACTTC.